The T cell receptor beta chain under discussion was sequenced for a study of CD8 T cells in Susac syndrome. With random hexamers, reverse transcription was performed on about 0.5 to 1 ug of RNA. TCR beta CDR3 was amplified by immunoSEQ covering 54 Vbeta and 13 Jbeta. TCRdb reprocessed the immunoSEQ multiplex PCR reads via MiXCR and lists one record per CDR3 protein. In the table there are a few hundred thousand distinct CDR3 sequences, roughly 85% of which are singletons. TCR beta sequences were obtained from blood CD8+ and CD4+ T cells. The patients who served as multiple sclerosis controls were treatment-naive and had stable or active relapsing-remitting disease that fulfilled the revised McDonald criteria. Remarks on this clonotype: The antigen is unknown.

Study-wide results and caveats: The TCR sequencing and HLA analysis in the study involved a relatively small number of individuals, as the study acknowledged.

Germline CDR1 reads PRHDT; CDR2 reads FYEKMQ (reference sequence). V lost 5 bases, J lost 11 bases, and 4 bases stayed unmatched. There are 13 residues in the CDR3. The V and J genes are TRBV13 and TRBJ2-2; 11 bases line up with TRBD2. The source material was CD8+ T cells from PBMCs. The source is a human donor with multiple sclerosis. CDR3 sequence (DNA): TGTGCCAGCAGCGAGGGACTAGCGGTAGAGCTGTTTTTT. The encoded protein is CASSEGLAVELFF.